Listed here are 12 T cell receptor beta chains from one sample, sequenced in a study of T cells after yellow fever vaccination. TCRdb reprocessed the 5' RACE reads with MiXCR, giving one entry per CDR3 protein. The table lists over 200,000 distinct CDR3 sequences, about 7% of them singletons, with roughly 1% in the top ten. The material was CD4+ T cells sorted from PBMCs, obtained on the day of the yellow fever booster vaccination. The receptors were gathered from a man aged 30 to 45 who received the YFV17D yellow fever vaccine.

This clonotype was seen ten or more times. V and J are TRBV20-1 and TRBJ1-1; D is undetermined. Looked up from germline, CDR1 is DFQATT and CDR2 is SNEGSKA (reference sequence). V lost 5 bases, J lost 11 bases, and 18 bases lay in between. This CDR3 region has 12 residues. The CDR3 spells CSAARERLMAFF. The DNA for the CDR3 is TGCAGTGCTGCTCGGGAGAGGTTGATGGCTTTCTTT.

Here the CDR3 reads CASKTGGPNTGELFF. CDR3 nucleotide sequence: TGTGCCAGTAAAACGGGAGGCCCCAACACCGGGGAGCTGTTTTTT. The chain couples TRBV19 to TRBJ2-2; 7 positions agree with TRBD2. J was trimmed by 2 bases and V by 7 bases; bases with no gene match: 7. Germline values: CDR1 LNHDA, CDR2 SQIVND (reference sequence). The CDR3 contains 15 residues.

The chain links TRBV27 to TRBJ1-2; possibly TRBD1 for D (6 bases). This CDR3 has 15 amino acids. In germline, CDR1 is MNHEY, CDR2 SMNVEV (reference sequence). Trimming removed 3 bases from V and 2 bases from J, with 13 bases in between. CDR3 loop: CASSFSQDRNYGYTF. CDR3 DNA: TGTGCCAGCAGTTTTTCCCAAGACAGGAACTATGGCTACACCTTC.

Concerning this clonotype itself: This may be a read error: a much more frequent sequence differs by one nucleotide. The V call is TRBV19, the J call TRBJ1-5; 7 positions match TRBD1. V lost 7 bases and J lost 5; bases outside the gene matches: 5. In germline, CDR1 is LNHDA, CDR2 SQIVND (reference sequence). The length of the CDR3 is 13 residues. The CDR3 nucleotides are TGTGCCAGTACCCACAGGGGCTATCAGCCCCAGCATTTT. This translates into CASTHRGYQPQHF.

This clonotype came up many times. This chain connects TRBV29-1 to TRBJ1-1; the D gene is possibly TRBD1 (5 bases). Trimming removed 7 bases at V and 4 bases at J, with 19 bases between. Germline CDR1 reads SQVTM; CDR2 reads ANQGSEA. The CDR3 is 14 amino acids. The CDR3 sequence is CSARRSQGVTEAFF. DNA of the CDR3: TGCAGCGCCCGACGTAGCCAGGGAGTCACTGAAGCTTTCTTT.

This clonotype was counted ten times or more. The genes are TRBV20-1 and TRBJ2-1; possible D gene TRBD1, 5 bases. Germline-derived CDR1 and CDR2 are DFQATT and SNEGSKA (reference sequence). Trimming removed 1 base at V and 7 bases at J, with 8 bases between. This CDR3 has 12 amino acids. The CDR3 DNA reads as TGCAGTGCTAGAGCGAGACAGAATGAGCAGTTCTTC. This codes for CSARARQNEQFF.

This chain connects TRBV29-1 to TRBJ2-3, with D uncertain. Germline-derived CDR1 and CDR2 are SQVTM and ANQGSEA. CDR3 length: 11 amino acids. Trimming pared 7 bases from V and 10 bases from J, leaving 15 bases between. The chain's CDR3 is CSAPYAPSQYF. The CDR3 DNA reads TGCAGCGCCCCCTACGCCCCATCGCAGTATTTT.

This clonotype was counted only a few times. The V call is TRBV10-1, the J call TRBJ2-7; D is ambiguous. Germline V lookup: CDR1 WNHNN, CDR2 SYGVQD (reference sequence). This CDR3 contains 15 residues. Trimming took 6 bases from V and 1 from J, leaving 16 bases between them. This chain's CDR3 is CASSPRPWNSYEQYF. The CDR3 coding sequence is TGCGCCAGCAGCCCGCGCCCGTGGAATTCCTACGAGCAGTACTTC.

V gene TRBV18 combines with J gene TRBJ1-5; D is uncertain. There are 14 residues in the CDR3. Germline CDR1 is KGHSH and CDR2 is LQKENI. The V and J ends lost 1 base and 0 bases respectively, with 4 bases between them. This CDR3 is CASSPQYSNQPQHF. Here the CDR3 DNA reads TGTGCCAGCTCACCACAATATAGCAATCAGCCCCAGCATTTT. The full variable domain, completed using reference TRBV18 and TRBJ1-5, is NAGVMQNPRHLVRRRGQEARLRCSPMKGHSHVYWYRQLPEEGLKFMVYLQKENIIDESGMPKERFSAEFPKEGPSILRIQQVVRGDSAAYFCASSPQYSNQPQHFGDGTRLSIL.

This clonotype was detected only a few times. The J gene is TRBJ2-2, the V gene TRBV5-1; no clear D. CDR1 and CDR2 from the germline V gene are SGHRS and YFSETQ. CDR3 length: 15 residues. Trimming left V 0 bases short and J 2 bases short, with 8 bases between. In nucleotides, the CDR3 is TGCGCCAGCAGCTTGGAGTATTTTAACACCGGGGAGCTGTTTTTT. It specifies CASSLEYFNTGELFF.

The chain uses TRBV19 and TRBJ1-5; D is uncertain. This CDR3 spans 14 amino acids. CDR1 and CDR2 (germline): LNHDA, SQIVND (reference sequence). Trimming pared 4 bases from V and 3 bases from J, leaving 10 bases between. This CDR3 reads CASSTIGFNQPQHF. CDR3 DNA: TGTGCCAGTAGTACCATCGGATTCAATCAGCCCCAGCATTTT.

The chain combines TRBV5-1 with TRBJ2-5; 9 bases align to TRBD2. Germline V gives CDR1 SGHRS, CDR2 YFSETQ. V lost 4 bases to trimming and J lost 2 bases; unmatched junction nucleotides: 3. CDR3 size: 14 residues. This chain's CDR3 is CASSATSGQETQYF. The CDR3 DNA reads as TGCGCCAGCAGCGCAACTAGCGGGCAAGAGACCCAGTACTTC.